This is a list of T cell receptor beta chains from one sample in a study of T cell changes during pregnancy in multiple sclerosis. Repertoires were generated with immunoSEQ multiplex PCR, while TCRdb's copy carries only in-frame clones and drops some. The data show approximately 52,000 clones, about nine tenths seen once. The source was CD4+ T cells from peripheral blood mononuclear cells, collected after pregnancy. All receptors derive from a female donor with multiple sclerosis, enrolled in a pregnancy study. Both conserved end residues are part of each CDR3.

j_call v_call cdr3_aa
TRBJ1-1 TRBV5-4 CASTTRGRLNTEAFF
TRBJ1-5 TRBV30 CAWSPLAGSQPQHF
TRBJ2-5 TRBV9 CASSPIGQAGTQYF
TRBJ2-3 TRBV4-3 CASSHSLIGTDTQYF
TRBJ2-2 TRBV5-4 CASSTQTSGRTGELFF
TRBJ2-5 TRBV10-3 CAIREAAGGWETQYF
TRBJ2-2 TRBV7-2 CASSLQLAGGVGELFF
TRBJ2-4 TRBV5-1 CASSALSGLAKNIQYF
TRBJ2-1 TRBV10-3 CAITEGGTSKFF
TRBJ2-7 TRBV7-2 CASSSRGAGGPFDEQYF
TRBJ2-7 TRBV2 CASLAARNSYEQYF
TRBJ1-1 TRBV6-6 CASSSTASVTEAFF
TRBJ1-2 TRBV18 CASSPRQDRGHGYTF
TRBJ2-1 TRBV18 CASSPRTNLNEQFF
TRBJ1-1 TRBV19 CASSSGTANTEAFF
TRBJ2-7 TRBV5-4 CASSFPSSGLSYEQYF
TRBJ1-5 TRBV28 CASRPPGQISNQPQHF
TRBJ2-5 TRBV11-3 CASSKGGGGETQYF
TRBJ1-3 TRBV29-1 CSAMTGSGGNTIYF
TRBJ2-7 TRBV7-3 CASSVTGTAGEQYF
TRBJ1-1 TRBV28 CASSPGLGEAFF
TRBJ2-1 TRBV6-5 CASSYDSGTGYEQFF
TRBJ1-5 TRBV6-1 CASTDRDNQPQHF
TRBJ2-7 TRBV18 CASSPAAAREYEQYF
TRBJ2-7 TRBV28 CASSWGGSIYEQYF
TRBJ2-4 TRBV7-9 CASSFGQGIQYF
TRBJ2-7 TRBV5-6 CASSRWGQTYEQYF
TRBJ2-3 TRBV27 CASSLGLRNTDTQYF
TRBJ1-2 TRBV6-6 CASLQGTGYGYTF
TRBJ2-3 TRBV11-2 CASSRTSGVPTDTQYF
TRBJ1-3 TRBV18 CASSPPGTANRLDSGNTIYF
TRBJ2-3 TRBV7-3 CASSQTGLTTDTQYF
TRBJ2-2 TRBV5-1 CASSIEAITGELFF
TRBJ2-1 TRBV7-9 CASSPQSTYSYNEQFF
TRBJ1-1 TRBV6-5 CASSGSNRGTEAFF
TRBJ2-1 TRBV5-1 CASSSGGTDEQFF
TRBJ1-2 TRBV4-3 CASSQVGGGNYGYTF
TRBJ1-1 TRBV29-1 CSVEGGMRSLAFF
TRBJ2-1 TRBV28 CASTRWASGRANNEQFF
TRBJ2-3 TRBV5-1 CASHLGGMPSTDTQYF
TRBJ2-1 TRBV5-6 CASSPSGRARNEQFF
TRBJ2-1 TRBV7-9 CASSLLQYNEQFF
TRBJ2-5 TRBV5-6 CASSREGTQYF
TRBJ1-2 TRBV21-1 CASKNPGQNNYGYTF